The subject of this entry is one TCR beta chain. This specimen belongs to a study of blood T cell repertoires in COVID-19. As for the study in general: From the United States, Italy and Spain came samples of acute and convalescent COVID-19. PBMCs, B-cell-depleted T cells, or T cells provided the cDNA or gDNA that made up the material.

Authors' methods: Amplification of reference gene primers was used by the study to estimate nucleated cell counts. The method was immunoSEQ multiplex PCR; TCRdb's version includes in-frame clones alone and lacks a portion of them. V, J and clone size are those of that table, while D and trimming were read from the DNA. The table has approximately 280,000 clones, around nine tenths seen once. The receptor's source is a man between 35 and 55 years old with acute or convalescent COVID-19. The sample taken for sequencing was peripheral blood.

CDR3 loop: CSVSGRANEKLFF. The CDR3 nucleotides read TGCAGCGTCTCAGGGAGGGCTAATGAAAAACTGTTTTTT. This sequence joins TRBV29-1 and TRBJ1-4; TRBD1 might be the D (5 bases). Germline CDR1 is SQVTM and CDR2 is ANQGSEA. The CDR3 runs to 13 residues. V lost 6 bases and J lost 3, with 11 bases in between.